This TCR beta chain was observed in a study of T cells after yellow fever vaccination. Study outcomes and limitations: Although most clonotypes did not, a small share appeared in both CD4 and CD8 compartments.

Production of TCR cDNA was by 5'RACE template switching, which also added a universal primer site and UMIs. In TCRdb, the 5' RACE reads were re-called with MiXCR into one record per CDR3 protein. The sample consists of 11,000 to 15,000 distinct CDR3 sequences, under 7.5% of them appearing once. This clonotype has ten or more counts. Trimming removed 5 bases from V and 3 bases from J; junction bases left unmatched: 7. Germline CDR1 is LNHDA and CDR2 is SQIVND (reference sequence). The CDR3 has 15 amino acids. This clonotype originated in a man aged 18 to 35 who received the YFV17D yellow fever vaccine. The sequencing used PBMCs, either bulk or a sorted T-cell subset (CD4+, CD8+, memory, or dextramer-sorted; not recorded which), collected on the day of the yellow fever booster vaccination. The chain recombines TRBV19 with TRBJ1-5; 7 bases match TRBD1. CDR3 in amino acids: CASSPDRVDNQPQHF. CDR3 nucleotides: TGTGCCAGTAGTCCTGACAGGGTCGACAATCAGCCCCAGCATTTT.